A single sample gave rise to the 19 T cell receptor beta chains below, sequenced in a study of CD8 T cells in ankylosing spondylitis. Each CDR3 protein gets one entry after TCRdb re-called the 5' RACE reads with MiXCR. The data show roughly 230,000 distinct CDR3 sequences, with about 20% seen just once and approximately 32% held by the top ten. Sequencing input: blood, either unsorted or a sorted T cell fraction (not recorded which). These receptors were obtained from a male donor with ankylosing spondylitis or in good health (not recorded which).

This clonotype was recorded many times. This sequence joins TRBV27 and TRBJ2-7, with D perhaps matching TRBD1 (5 bases). V gave up 3 bases and J gave up 2 bases, with 11 bases separating them. This CDR3 has 14 residues. CDR1 and CDR2 from the germline V gene are MNHEY and SMNVEV (reference sequence). CDR3 nucleotide sequence: TGTGCCAGCAGTTTTTCAGGGCCCACCTACGAGCAGTACTTC. This translates into CASSFSGPTYEQYF.

Many counts were recorded for this clonotype. The J gene is TRBJ2-1, the V gene TRBV7-3; 9 bases align to TRBD2. Looked up from germline, CDR1 is SGHTA and CDR2 is FQGTGA. V shed 5 bases and J 7 bases; nucleotides not matched to a gene: 12. This CDR3 region has 16 residues. CDR3 coding DNA: TGTGCCAGCAGCCTAGGCGTTGGCGGGAGGGGGAATGAGCAGTTCTTC. Its protein is CASSLGVGGRGNEQFF.

V usage is TRBV4-2 and J usage is TRBJ2-1; D might be TRBD1 or TRBD2, each matching 5 bases. This CDR3 region has 17 residues. The germline V gene has CDR1 LGHNA and CDR2 YNFKEQ. The V and J ends lost 1 base and 1 base respectively, with 14 bases between them. CDR3 region: CASSQAPWDLSYNEQFF. The CDR3 DNA reads as TGTGCCAGCAGCCAAGCCCCCTGGGACCTATCCTACAATGAGCAGTTCTTC.

J is TRBJ2-7 and V is TRBV6-1, with D tentatively TRBD2 (5 bases). Germline-derived CDR1 and CDR2 are MNHNS and SASEGT. The CDR3 sequence is 17 residues long. Trimming left V 2 bases short and J 0 bases short, with 17 bases between. CDR3 nucleotides: TGTGCCAGCAGTGAATCCGTTCTAGCTGGTCTCTCCTACGAGCAGTACTTC. Its protein product is CASSESVLAGLSYEQYF.

The sample holds a few counts of this clonotype. In DNA form, the CDR3 reads TGCAGCGTTGAAGATTACAGGGGATACGAGCAGTACTTC. Its protein is CSVEDYRGYEQYF. This rearrangement joins TRBV29-1 to TRBJ2-7, with 7 bases aligning to TRBD1. CDR1 and CDR2 from the germline V gene are SQVTM and ANQGSEA. With 0 bases clipped from V and 4 bases from J, the junction kept 3 bases outside the gene matches. The CDR3 consists of 13 residues.

The J gene is TRBJ2-7, the V gene TRBV4-3; D may correspond to TRBD1 or TRBD2 (5 bases each). The CDR3 runs to 15 residues. Germline CDR1 LGHNA, CDR2 YSLEER. V shed 1 base and J shed 2 bases, with 12 bases lying between them. The CDR3 DNA reads as TGCGCCAGCAGCCAAGTCAGCCAGGGACCCTACGAGCAGTACTTC. This sequence encodes CASSQVSQGPYEQYF.

This clonotype was observed a handful of times. The CDR3 ends on some other residue instead of the conserved phenylalanine or tryptophan, so this is likely a read error. The V call is TRBV29-1, the J call TRBJ1-1; maybe TRBD1 (5 bases). CDR3 length: 12 amino acids. CDR1 is SQVTM, CDR2 ANQGSEA, per germline. Trimming removed 7 bases at V and 1 base at J, with 10 bases between. The CDR3 sequence: CSAEQGNTEAFC. For the CDR3, the DNA is TGCAGCGCCGAGCAGGGGAACACTGAAGCTTTCTGT.

There are many counts of this clonotype. The genes are TRBV10-3 and TRBJ2-3; 13 bases are shared with TRBD2. V lost 6 bases and J lost 0; bases outside the gene matches: 3. Germline loops: CDR1 ENHRY, CDR2 SYGVKD. This CDR3 spans 16 amino acids. CDR3 sequence: CAIRGTSGASTDTQYF. CDR3 DNA: TGTGCCATCAGAGGGACTAGCGGGGCCAGCACAGATACGCAGTATTTT.

The chain has TRBV27 and TRBJ2-7; the match to TRBD2 covers 8 bases. V lost 2 bases and J lost 1; bases outside the gene matches: 13. This CDR3 is built from 18 residues. CDR1 is MNHEY, CDR2 SMNVEV, per germline (reference sequence). CDR3 sequence: CASSLNWLRPGGSYEQYF. DNA of the CDR3: TGTGCCAGCAGTTTAAATTGGCTTCGTCCGGGAGGGTCCTACGAGCAGTACTTC.

This clonotype has only a few counts. The chain has TRBV6-8 and TRBJ2-7; 8 nucleotides line up with TRBD1. The CDR3 is 14 amino acids. V trimming: 9 bases; J trimming: 3 bases; junction bases outside the gene matches: 10. Germline V gives CDR1 MNHGY, CDR2 SAAAGT. CDR3 sequence: CARTSGGADYEQYF. CDR3 sequence (DNA): TGTGCCAGGACTTCAGGGGGCGCCGACTACGAGCAGTACTTC.

V usage is TRBV9 and J usage is TRBJ2-3; the D gene could be TRBD1 or TRBD2 (5 bases each). The CDR3 consists of 14 residues. Trimming took off 3 bases at V and 0 bases at J, with 8 bases between the two ends. Germline V gives CDR1 SGDLS, CDR2 YYNGEE. The CDR3 here is CASSAGDSTDTQYF. The CDR3 nucleotides are TGTGCCAGCAGCGCCGGGGACAGCACAGATACGCAGTATTTT.

In this sample, this clonotype turned up a few times. The chain is built from TRBV20-1 and TRBJ2-2; TRBD2 is a possible D gene (6 bases). This CDR3 comprises 13 residues. V lost 5 bases to trimming and J lost 2 bases, with 9 bases between them. The germline V gene has CDR1 DFQATT and CDR2 SNEGSKA (reference sequence). CDR3 in amino acids: CSAPGGNTGELFF. The CDR3 coding sequence is TGCAGTGCTCCCGGGGGTAACACCGGGGAGCTGTTTTTT.

This clonotype was observed at least ten times. Compared with germline, one end of the junction differs, possibly owing to a read error. This sequence joins TRBV5-1 and TRBJ2-7, with no clear D. The CDR3 loop spans 13 amino acids. Per the germline V gene, CDR1 is SGHRS and CDR2 is YFSETQ. The CDR3 region has the DNA TGTGCCAGCAGTTTAGAGAGCTCCTACGAGCAGTACTTC. Protein: CASSLESSYEQYF.

The chain carries TRBV19 and TRBJ2-7; D may be TRBD1 or TRBD2 (5 bases each). Germline V gives CDR1 LNHDA, CDR2 SQIVND (reference sequence). Deletions cut 7 bases from V and 12 bases from J, with 16 bases between. The CDR3 loop spans 11 amino acids. The CDR3 DNA reads TGTGCCAGTAAGTCCGGGACCGAGGTGTACTTC. It encodes CASKSGTEVYF.

This clonotype has at least ten counts. V gene TRBV4-3 combines with J gene TRBJ1-1; D perhaps matches TRBD1 (6 bases). The V end lost 3 bases, the J end lost 4 bases, and 15 bases lay between the germline ends. The germline gives CDR1 LGHNA, CDR2 YSLEER. This CDR3 has 15 amino acids. CDR3 bases: TGCGCCAGCAGCCAGAGGGCAGGGGAGGTCACTGAAGCTTTCTTT. As protein: CASSQRAGEVTEAFF.

This chain joins TRBV3-1 and TRBJ1-2; tentatively, D is TRBD1 (5 bases). V lost 4 bases and J 5 bases, leaving 11 bases between the germline ends. Germline V gene sequence: CDR1 LGHDT, CDR2 YNNKEL (reference sequence). The CDR3 spans 13 residues. Here the CDR3 reads CASSPPGLYGYTF. DNA of the CDR3: TGTGCCAGCAGCCCTCCGGGGCTTTATGGCTACACCTTC.

This chain connects TRBV7-9 to TRBJ2-7; D unresolved. The CDR3 extends over 12 amino acids. Trimming took off 2 bases at V and 6 bases at J, with 8 bases between the two ends. CDR1 is SEHNR, CDR2 FQNEAQ, per germline (reference sequence). The CDR3 DNA sequence: TGTGCCAGCAGCTTATCTCTACGCGAGCAGTACTTC. The encoded protein is CASSLSLREQYF.

V and J are TRBV29-1 and TRBJ1-6; 7 positions match TRBD1. Germline lookup yields CDR1 SQVTM and CDR2 ANQGSEA. Germline trimming cut 4 bases from V and 5 bases from J; bases unmatched to any gene: 8. The CDR3 is 15 amino acids. The chain's CDR3 is CSVVKGGANNSPLHF. CDR3 DNA: TGCAGCGTTGTAAAAGGGGGCGCTAATAATTCACCCCTCCACTTT.

This clonotype was seen a handful of times. The V and J genes are TRBV6-2 or TRBV6-3 and TRBJ2-3; 9 nucleotides agree with TRBD2. Germline CDR1 and CDR2: MNHEY and SVGEGT. This CDR3 has 22 residues. V lost 2 bases to trimming and J lost 0 bases; unmatched junction nucleotides: 21. The CDR3 DNA is TGTGCCAGCAGTTACCGTTGGGGCAGGAGAATAGCGGGAGCCCTAAGCACAGATACGCAGTATTTT. Translated: CASSYRWGRRIAGALSTDTQYF.